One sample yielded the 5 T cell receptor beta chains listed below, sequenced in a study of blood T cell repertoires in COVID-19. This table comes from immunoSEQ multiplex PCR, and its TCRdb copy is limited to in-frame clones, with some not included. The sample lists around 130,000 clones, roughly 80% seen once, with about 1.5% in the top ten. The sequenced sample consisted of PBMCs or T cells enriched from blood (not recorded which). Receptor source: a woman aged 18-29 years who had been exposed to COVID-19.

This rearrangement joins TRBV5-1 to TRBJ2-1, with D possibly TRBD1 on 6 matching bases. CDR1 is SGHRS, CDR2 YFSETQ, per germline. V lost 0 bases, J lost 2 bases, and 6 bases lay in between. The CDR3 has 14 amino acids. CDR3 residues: CASSLGTAYNEQFF. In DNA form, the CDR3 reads TGCGCCAGCAGCTTGGGGACAGCCTACAATGAGCAGTTCTTC.

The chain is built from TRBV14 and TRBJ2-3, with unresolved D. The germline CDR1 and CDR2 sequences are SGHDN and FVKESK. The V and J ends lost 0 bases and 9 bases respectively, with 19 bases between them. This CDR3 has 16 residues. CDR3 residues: CASSQDKLLASRTQYF. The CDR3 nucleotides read TGTGCCAGCAGCCAAGATAAACTACTGGCTTCGCGGACGCAGTATTTT. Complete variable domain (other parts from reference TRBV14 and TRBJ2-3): EAGVTQFPSHSVIEKGQTVTLRCDPISGHDNLYWYRRVMGKEIKFLLHFVKESKQDESGMPNNRFLAERTGGTYSTLKVQPAELEDSGVYFCASSQDKLLASRTQYFGPGTRLTVL.

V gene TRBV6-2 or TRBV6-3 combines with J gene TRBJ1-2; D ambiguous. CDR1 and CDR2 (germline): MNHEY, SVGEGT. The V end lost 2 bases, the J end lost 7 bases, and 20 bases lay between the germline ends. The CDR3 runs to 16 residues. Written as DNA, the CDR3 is TGTGCCAGCAGTTACAGAACAGTTGGCTCCCTTCGTGGCTACACCTTC. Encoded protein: CASSYRTVGSLRGYTF.

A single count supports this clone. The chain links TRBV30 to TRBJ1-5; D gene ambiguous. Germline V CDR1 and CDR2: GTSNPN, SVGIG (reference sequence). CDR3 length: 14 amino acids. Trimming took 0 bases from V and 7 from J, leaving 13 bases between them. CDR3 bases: TGTGCCTGGAGTGTACACGGGGATCACCAGCCCCAGCATTTT. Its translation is CAWSVHGDHQPQHF. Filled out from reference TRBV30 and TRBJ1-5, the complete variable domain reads SQTIHQWPATLVQPVGSPLSLECTVEGTSNPNLYWYRQAAGRGLQLLFYSVGIGQISSEVPQNLSASRPQDRQFILSSKKLLLSDSGFYLCAWSVHGDHQPQHFGDGTRLSIL.

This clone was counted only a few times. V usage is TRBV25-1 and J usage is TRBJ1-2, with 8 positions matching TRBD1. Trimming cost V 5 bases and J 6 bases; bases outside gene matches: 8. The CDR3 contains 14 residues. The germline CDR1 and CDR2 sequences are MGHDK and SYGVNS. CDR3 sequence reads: CASSPRQGKHGYTF. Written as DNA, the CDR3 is TGTGCCAGCAGTCCACGACAGGGGAAGCATGGCTACACCTTC.